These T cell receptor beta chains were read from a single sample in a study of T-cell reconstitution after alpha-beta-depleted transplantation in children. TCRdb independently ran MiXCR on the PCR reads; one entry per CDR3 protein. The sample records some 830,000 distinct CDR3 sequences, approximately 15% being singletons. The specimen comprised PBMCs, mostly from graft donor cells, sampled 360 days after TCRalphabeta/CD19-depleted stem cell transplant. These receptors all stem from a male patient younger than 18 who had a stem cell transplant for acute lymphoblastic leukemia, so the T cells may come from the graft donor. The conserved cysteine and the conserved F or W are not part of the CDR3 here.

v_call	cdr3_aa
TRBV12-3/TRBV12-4	ASSSLRSYGYT
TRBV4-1	ASSHSGSSYEQY
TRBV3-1	ASSQGRIGGRDGYT
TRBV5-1	ASRQQAEQY
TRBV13	ASSLAGVAGGPSGANVLT
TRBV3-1	ASSLHPGLADY
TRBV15	ATSRDRGRQSSYEQY
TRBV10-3	AISESMIMNTEAF
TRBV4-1	ASSQVLRVSEETQY
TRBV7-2	ASSLLGLEGHEQF
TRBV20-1	SAEGHLGYT
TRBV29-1	SVGTGTGKGYT
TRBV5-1	ASSLGTSGTSTDTQY
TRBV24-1	ATSVSDSSGANVLT
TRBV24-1	ATSDRDRGNNEQF
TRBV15	ATSRDLASNTDTQY
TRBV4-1	ASSQPSQGHYGYT
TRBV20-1	SVTRPTGTEAF
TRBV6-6	ASSRQVQYEQY
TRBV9	ASSPRPDSYNEQF
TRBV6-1	ASQGRAYGEQF
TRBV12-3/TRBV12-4	ASKGARSYNEQF
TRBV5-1	ASSFRDGSYEQY
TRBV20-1	SALSGASPNSYEQY
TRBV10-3	AISEGLRTYEQY
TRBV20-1	SSFIDKNSYEQY
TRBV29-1	SVVGTGTGGAYT
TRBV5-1	ASSLTATGELF
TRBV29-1	SVVGRNTEAF
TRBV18	ASTSGETQY
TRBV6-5	ASSYSIGQISYEQY
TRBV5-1	ASSLAINEQF
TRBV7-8	ASSLERDTRSYEQY
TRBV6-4	ASSPTELFTYEQY